Presented here are 30 T cell receptor beta chains from one specimen sequenced in a study of blood T cell repertoires in COVID-19. Assay used: immunoSEQ multiplex PCR; TCRdb lists only in-frame clones, some missing. Here the sample spans roughly 150,000 clones, 80% to 90% being singletons. The sequenced sample consisted of peripheral blood. The receptors were gathered from a woman of 80 years or more with COVID-19, enrolled during active disease.

The chain has TRBV19 and TRBJ2-7, with 8 bases matching TRBD1. This CDR3 region has 12 residues. The V segment lost 6 bases and the J segment 7 bases; nucleotides outside the gene matches: 5. Germline V CDR1 and CDR2: LNHDA, SQIVND (reference sequence). The CDR3 region has the DNA TGTGCCAGTAGGACTAGACAGGGGGAGCAGTACTTC. Protein: CASRTRQGEQYF.

This chain joins TRBV7-6 and TRBJ2-4, with unresolved D. Trimming cost V 5 bases and J 3 bases, with 14 bases left between them. Germline V gives CDR1 SGHVS, CDR2 FNYEAQ. CDR3 size: 15 residues. The CDR3 spells CASSPTGLVKNIQYF. Written as DNA, the CDR3 is TGTGCCAGCAGCCCAACGGGTTTGGTCAAAAACATTCAGTACTTC.

This clone was recorded a few times. The V gene is TRBV5-4, the J gene TRBJ2-2; 9 nucleotides line up with TRBD2. With 7 bases clipped from V and 0 bases from J, the junction kept 10 bases outside the gene matches. The V gene's germline CDR1 is SGHNT and CDR2 YYREEE (reference sequence). The CDR3 covers 17 residues. CDR3 in amino acids: CASLSRREGANTGELFF. Here the CDR3 DNA reads TGTGCCAGCCTTTCAAGGCGGGAGGGAGCGAACACCGGGGAGCTGTTTTTT. The whole variable domain, remainder taken from reference TRBV5-4 and TRBJ2-2, is ETGVTQSPTHLIKTRGQQVTLRCSSQSGHNTVSWYQQALGQGPQFIFQYYREEENGRGNFPPRFSGLQFPNYSSELNVNALELDDSALYLCASLSRREGANTGELFFGEGSRLTVL.

The CDR3 DNA reads as TGTGCCAGCAGCTTAGGGACTAGCGGGTTCCGCACAGATACGCAGTATTTT. Amino acids: CASSLGTSGFRTDTQYF. The chain uses TRBV7-6 and TRBJ2-3, with 11 bases aligning to TRBD2. The CDR3 has 17 amino acids. Per germline, CDR1 SGHVS and CDR2 FNYEAQ. With 1 base clipped from V and 1 base from J, the junction kept 4 bases outside the gene matches. The whole variable domain, remainder taken from reference TRBV7-6 and TRBJ2-3, is GAGVSQSPRYKVTKRGQDVALRCDPISGHVSLYWYRQALGQGPEFLTYFNYEAQQDKSGLPNDRFSAERPEGSISTLTIQRTEQRDSAMYRCASSLGTSGFRTDTQYFGPGTRLTVL.

The chain carries TRBV7-2 and TRBJ2-7, with 10 positions matching TRBD1. Germline assignment: CDR1 SGHTA and CDR2 FQGNSA. CDR3 length: 17 amino acids. With 4 bases clipped from V and 5 bases from J, the junction kept 14 bases outside the gene matches. The CDR3 loop reads CASSSIGGQGWQNEQYF. DNA for the CDR3: TGTGCCAGCAGCTCTATAGGGGGACAGGGGTGGCAAAACGAGCAGTACTTC.

The rearrangement joins TRBV7-3 to TRBJ2-1; 10 positions match TRBD2. The germline gives CDR1 SGHTA, CDR2 FQGTGA. The V segment lost 1 base and the J segment 1 base; nucleotides outside the gene matches: 10. There are 19 residues in the CDR3. CDR3 in DNA: TGTGCCAGCAGCTTAAATCCTAGCGGGAGCGGCAGGTCCTACAATGAGCAGTTCTTC. This codes for CASSLNPSGSGRSYNEQFF.

The chain has TRBV7-9 and TRBJ2-1; D is unresolved. Germline CDR1 is SEHNR and CDR2 is FQNEAQ (reference sequence). V shed 1 base and J shed 6 bases, with 7 bases lying between them. This CDR3 spans 13 amino acids. In DNA form, the CDR3 reads TGTGCCAGCAGCTTAGTAGGAGCCAATGAGCAGTTCTTC. Amino acids: CASSLVGANEQFF.

This chain joins TRBV28 and TRBJ2-7, with TRBD2 matching over 7 bases. V gave up 7 bases and J gave up 2 bases; unmatched junction bases: 11. CDR1 and CDR2 (germline): MDHEN, SYDVKM. The CDR3 spans 15 residues. CDR3 loop: CASTTTGLAAYEQYF. The CDR3 DNA follows: TGTGCCAGCACCACAACCGGGCTAGCGGCCTACGAGCAGTACTTC.

The chain recombines TRBV18 with TRBJ1-3; the D gene is possibly TRBD1 (6 bases). The CDR3 length is 18 residues. CDR1 and CDR2 (germline): KGHSH, LQKENI. Trimming took 3 bases from V and 0 from J, leaving 18 bases between them. The CDR3 loop reads CASSPIVGQGSSGNTIYF. The DNA of the CDR3 is TGTGCCAGCTCACCGATAGTCGGTCAGGGGAGCTCTGGAAACACCATATATTTT.

The chain carries TRBV9 and TRBJ2-1; D remains unclear. CDR3 size: 15 residues. Trimming pared 3 bases from V and 0 bases from J, leaving 10 bases between. Germline V gives CDR1 SGDLS, CDR2 YYNGEE. CDR3 amino acids: CASSARQNSYNEQFF. The CDR3 DNA sequence: TGTGCCAGCAGCGCCCGACAAAACTCCTACAATGAGCAGTTCTTC.

In its sample, this clone was seen once. The CDR3 sequence: CASGLGQGAADTQYF. In nucleotides, the CDR3 is TGTGCTAGTGGTTTGGGACAGGGTGCCGCAGATACGCAGTATTTT. The chain carries TRBV12-5 and TRBJ2-3; 7 nucleotides line up with TRBD1. This CDR3 has 15 residues. Unmatched junction bases numbered 5, after V lost 1 base and J lost 4 bases. CDR1 and CDR2 (germline): LGHNT, FRNRAP. Full variable domain (missing parts from reference TRBV12-5 and TRBJ2-3): DARVTQTPRHKVTEMGQEVTMRCQPILGHNTVFWYRQTMMQGLELLAYFRNRAPLDDSGMPKDRFSAEMPDATLATLKIQPSEPRDSAVYFCASGLGQGAADTQYFGPGTRLTVL.

This clone was seen only a few times. This chain uses TRBV9 with TRBJ2-2, with D possibly TRBD1 on 5 matching bases. CDR3 length equals 14 residues. Germline V gene lookup returns CDR1 SGDLS and CDR2 YYNGEE. The germline V and J ends were trimmed by 5 bases and 7 bases, with 15 bases remaining between them. The CDR3 loop is CASRHGHRNGELFF. The CDR3 nucleotides are TGTGCCAGCAGGCACGGACATAGGAACGGGGAGCTGTTTTTT.

The chain employs TRBV10-3 and TRBJ2-7; 9 nucleotides agree with TRBD2. Germline CDR1 reads ENHRY; CDR2 reads SYGVKD. The CDR3 has 14 residues. V was clipped by 3 bases and J by 5 bases; unmatched bases: 5. This CDR3 reads CAISESSGSDEQYF. The CDR3 bases are TGTGCCATCAGTGAAAGTAGCGGGAGCGACGAGCAGTACTTC.

This clone came up once. The chain links TRBV7-2 to TRBJ2-5; D gene unclear. Germline V gene data show CDR1 as SGHTA and CDR2 as FQGNSA. V lost 5 bases to trimming and J lost 4 bases, with 5 bases between them. The CDR3 extends over 11 amino acids. The DNA for the CDR3 is TGTGCCAGCAGCAGAGTAGAGACCCAGTACTTC. This gives the protein CASSRVETQYF. Full variable domain (missing parts from reference TRBV7-2 and TRBJ2-5): GAGVSQSPSNKVTEKGKDVELRCDPISGHTALYWYRQSLGQGLEFLIYFQGNSAPDKSGLPSDRFSAERTGGSVSTLTIQRTQQEDSAVYLCASSRVETQYFGPGTRLLVL.

This clone was counted ten times or more. The chain carries TRBV3-1 (or the pseudogene TRBV3-2) and TRBJ1-1, with D possibly TRBD1 on 6 matching bases. V shed 2 bases and J shed 8 bases, with 12 bases lying between them. There are 13 residues in the CDR3. Germline loops: CDR1 LGHDT, CDR2 YNNKEL (reference sequence). The DNA of the CDR3 is TGTGCCAGCAGCCAATTGACAGGTATGGAAGCTTTCTTT. It yields the protein CASSQLTGMEAFF.

In the case of this clone: One end of the junction fails to match germline, which may point to a read error. V is TRBV12-3 or TRBV12-4 and J is TRBJ2-7; 7 nucleotides match TRBD1. This CDR3 comprises 13 residues. Here the CDR3 reads CASGRQGSHEQYF. The CDR3 DNA reads TGTGCCAGCGGTAGACAGGGCTCCCACGAGCAGTACTTC.

This chain uses TRBV19 with TRBJ1-4; no firm D call. There are 15 residues in the CDR3. The germline CDR1 and CDR2 sequences are LNHDA and SQIVND (reference sequence). V lost 5 bases and J lost 4, with 14 bases in between. The chain's CDR3 is CASSDNQARNEKLFF. The CDR3 DNA is TGTGCCAGTAGTGATAACCAAGCACGTAATGAAAAACTGTTTTTT.

The V call is TRBV10-2, the J call TRBJ2-3, with D perhaps matching TRBD1 (6 bases). The CDR3 runs to 12 residues. V lost 7 bases to trimming and J lost 1 base, with 6 bases between them. Looked up from germline, CDR1 is WSHSY and CDR2 is SAAADI. CDR3 coding DNA: TGCGCCAGCAAGGGGGGCACAGATACGCAGTATTTT. This codes for CASKGGTDTQYF.

The chain combines TRBV6-5 with TRBJ2-7; a weak D match, TRBD1 (5 bases). The CDR3 loop spans 14 amino acids. Germline V gives CDR1 MNHEY, CDR2 SVGAGI. Trimming took 6 bases from V and 0 from J, leaving 12 bases between them. The CDR3 DNA reads as TGTGCCAGCAGGTTCTACAGGACCTCCTACGAGCAGTACTTC. Translation gives CASRFYRTSYEQYF.

The rearrangement joins TRBV4-1 to TRBJ1-2; tentatively, D is TRBD1 (5 bases). The V end was cut by 6 bases, the J end by 8 bases, with 19 bases between. Germline assignment: CDR1 MGHRA and CDR2 YSYEKL. The CDR3 totals 14 residues. The CDR3 DNA follows: TGCGCCAGCAGAAAAGCAGGGTATGCGAACGGCTACACCTTC. As protein: CASRKAGYANGYTF.

V usage is TRBV27 and J usage is TRBJ1-4, with D unresolved. Per the germline V gene, CDR1 is MNHEY and CDR2 is SMNVEV (reference sequence). V shed 2 bases and J shed 6 bases, with 10 bases lying between them. The CDR3 has 14 amino acids. In DNA form, the CDR3 reads TGTGCCAGCAGTTTAATGGGCCCTTATGAAAAACTGTTTTTT. This gives the protein CASSLMGPYEKLFF.

This chain joins TRBV5-1 and TRBJ2-7, with TRBD2 identical over 9 bases. The CDR3 is 18 residues long. In germline, CDR1 is SGHRS, CDR2 YFSETQ. J was trimmed by 1 base and V by 0 bases; bases with no gene match: 11. CDR3 loop: CASSLGVMTSGKSYEQYF. CDR3 bases: TGCGCCAGCAGCTTGGGAGTTATGACTAGCGGAAAATCCTACGAGCAGTACTTC. The full variable domain, in which reference TRBV5-1 and TRBJ2-7 provide the parts outside the CDR3, is KAGVTQTPRYLIKTRGQQVTLSCSPISGHRSVSWYQQTPGQGLQFLFEYFSETQRNKGNFPGRFSGRQFSNSRSEMNVSTLELGDSALYLCASSLGVMTSGKSYEQYFGPGTRLTVT.

The rearrangement uses TRBV30 and TRBJ2-1; D may be TRBD2 (6 bases). V shed 3 bases and J shed 4 bases, with 10 bases lying between them. The CDR3 consists of 13 residues. Germline V lookup: CDR1 GTSNPN, CDR2 SVGIG (reference sequence). The CDR3, as DNA: TGTGCCTGGAGCTACGGGAGATACAATGAGCAGTTCTTC. Translation gives CAWSYGRYNEQFF.

This clone was counted a single time. In DNA form, the CDR3 reads TGTGCCAGCAGGCTAGGGTCGGGGTTAAACACCGGGGAGCTGTTTTTT. Translation gives CASRLGSGLNTGELFF. The chain recombines TRBV9 with TRBJ2-2, with D perhaps TRBD2 (5 bases). V was trimmed by 5 bases and J by 2 bases, leaving 16 bases between them. This CDR3 comprises 16 residues. Germline loops: CDR1 SGDLS, CDR2 YYNGEE.

The J gene is TRBJ2-3, the V gene TRBV28; 7 nucleotides align to TRBD2. The length of the CDR3 is 16 residues. Trimming took 6 bases from V and 6 from J; bases not matched to a gene: 15. Germline V lookup: CDR1 MDHEN, CDR2 SYDVKM. CDR3 amino acids: CASSRALAGSGDTQYF. The CDR3 DNA is TGTGCCAGCAGCAGAGCTTTAGCGGGTAGCGGGGATACGCAGTATTTT.

This chain joins TRBV11-2 and TRBJ2-3; 12 bases match TRBD2. V was pared by 3 bases and J by 2 bases, with 3 bases of the junction left unmatched. The CDR3 runs 16 residues. Germline V lookup: CDR1 SGHAT, CDR2 FQNNGV. CDR3 sequence (DNA): TGTGCCAGCAGCTTCCTAGCGGGGGGGGCCACAGATACGCAGTATTTT. The encoded protein is CASSFLAGGATDTQYF.

V gene TRBV30 combines with J gene TRBJ2-7; 9 bases map to TRBD2. The V gene's germline CDR1 is GTSNPN and CDR2 SVGIG (reference sequence). The CDR3 is made up of 13 amino acids. The V gene end was trimmed by 5 bases and the J gene end by 0 bases; junction bases not matched to a gene: 2. CDR3 in amino acids: CAWASGISYEQYF. CDR3 DNA: TGTGCCTGGGCTAGCGGGATCTCCTACGAGCAGTACTTC.

The V call is TRBV7-2, the J call TRBJ2-3; 12 bases align to TRBD2. This CDR3 has 15 amino acids. Germline trimming cut 3 bases from V and 6 bases from J; bases unmatched to any gene: 4. CDR1 is SGHTA, CDR2 FQGNSA, per germline. DNA of the CDR3: TGTGCCAGCAGCTTGACTAGCGGGGGCTGGGATACGCAGTATTTT. Translation: CASSLTSGGWDTQYF.

The rearrangement uses TRBV18 and TRBJ1-4; D perhaps matches TRBD1 (6 bases). This CDR3 comprises 18 residues. Germline V gives CDR1 KGHSH, CDR2 LQKENI. V was shortened by 1 base and J by 3 bases, with 18 bases between the two germline ends. CDR3 bases: TGTGCCAGCTCACCACGTCTCCACAGGGATGCGGCTAATGAAAAACTGTTTTTT. This translates into CASSPRLHRDAANEKLFF.

The chain joins TRBV18 to TRBJ2-5; D gene uncertain. Trimming left V 1 base short and J 3 bases short, with 3 bases between. CDR3 length equals 12 residues. Germline V gene data show CDR1 as KGHSH and CDR2 as LQKENI. The CDR3 protein is CASSPREETQYF. CDR3 sequence (DNA): TGTGCCAGCTCACCACGAGAAGAGACCCAGTACTTC.